Listed here are 12 T cell receptor beta chains from one sample, sequenced in a study of CD8 T cells in Susac syndrome. Reverse transcription of roughly 0.5 to 1 ug RNA used random hexamers. TCRdb ran MiXCR on the immunoSEQ multiplex PCR reads and lists one entry per CDR3 protein. This sample carries about 130,000 distinct CDR3 sequences, approximately 95% of them seen once, and the ten largest clones take 0.25% to 0.35%. The sample taken for sequencing was CD8+ T cells from PBMCs. The source of these receptors is a human donor with multiple sclerosis.

CDR3 region: CASSLEGNEQFF. In nucleotides, the CDR3 is TGTGCCAGCAGCTTGGAAGGGAATGAGCAGTTCTTC. This rearrangement joins TRBV5-4 to TRBJ2-1; no reliable D call. The CDR3 contains 12 residues. Germline V gives CDR1 SGHNT, CDR2 YYREEE (reference sequence). V was clipped by 0 bases and J by 7 bases, with 5 bases between them.

The chain combines TRBV4-1 with TRBJ1-5; the match to TRBD1 covers 7 bases. Losses at the gene ends were 3 bases for V and 2 bases for J; bases not matched to a gene: 4. Looked up from germline, CDR1 is MGHRA and CDR2 is YSYEKL. The CDR3 has 15 amino acids. This chain's CDR3 is CASSHLGQGNQPQHF. DNA for the CDR3: TGCGCCAGCAGCCACCTCGGACAGGGCAATCAGCCCCAGCATTTT.

This clonotype was recorded once. The CDR3 protein is CASSPGGPLPDNEQFF. CDR3 nucleotide sequence: TGTGCCAGCAGCCCGGGGGGGCCTCTTCCGGACAATGAGCAGTTCTTC. The V call is TRBV9, the J call TRBJ2-1; 8 positions agree with TRBD2. J gave up 5 bases and V 4 bases, and 11 bases lay outside the gene matches. The germline V gene has CDR1 SGDLS and CDR2 YYNGEE. The CDR3 has 16 amino acids.

The chain has TRBV13 and TRBJ2-7; unclear D gene. Germline V gives CDR1 PRHDT, CDR2 FYEKMQ (reference sequence). The length of the CDR3 is 14 residues. Trimming pared 0 bases from V and 5 bases from J, leaving 11 bases between. CDR3 amino acids: CASSLGVYGDEQYF. Here the CDR3 DNA reads TGTGCCAGCAGCTTAGGGGTTTATGGGGACGAGCAGTACTTC.

In this sample, this clonotype turned up once. The chain links TRBV13 to TRBJ2-5; D may match TRBD1 or TRBD2 (6 bases each). The CDR3 contains 13 residues. CDR1 is PRHDT and CDR2 is FYEKMQ in the germline V gene (reference sequence). Trimming took off 5 bases at V and 9 bases at J, with 16 bases between the two ends. The CDR3 region has the DNA TGTGCCAGCAGCCGGGGACCGAGGGGGGCCCAGTACTTC. Residues: CASSRGPRGAQYF.

The chain carries TRBV19 and TRBJ1-1, with 7 bases that match TRBD1. The V gene end was trimmed by 5 bases and the J gene end by 4 bases; junction bases not matched to a gene: 7. The CDR3 runs 14 residues. Germline V lookup: CDR1 LNHDA, CDR2 SQIVND (reference sequence). CDR3 sequence: CASSARQGATEAFF. DNA for the CDR3: TGTGCCAGTAGTGCCCGACAGGGAGCCACTGAAGCTTTCTTT.

The chain uses TRBV20-1 and TRBJ2-2; 8 bases fit TRBD2. Trimming cost V 3 bases and J 4 bases; bases outside gene matches: 10. The CDR3 has 16 residues. Looked up from germline, CDR1 is DFQATT and CDR2 is SNEGSKA (reference sequence). The CDR3 DNA follows: TGCAGTGCTAGCCCGGGACTAGGACGAGGCACCGGGGAGCTGTTTTTT. Protein: CSASPGLGRGTGELFF.

V usage is TRBV10-3 and J usage is TRBJ2-7; possibly TRBD2 for D (6 bases). This CDR3 is 13 amino acids long. Germline CDR1 and CDR2: ENHRY and SYGVKD. V lost 3 bases, J lost 0 bases, and 6 bases lay in between. CDR3 DNA: TGTGCCATCAGTGACGGGAGCTCCTACGAGCAGTACGTC. This codes for CAISDGSSYEQYV.

The chain couples TRBV7-9 to TRBJ2-3; D is possibly TRBD2 (6 bases). V gave up 6 bases and J gave up 1 base, with 11 bases separating them. Germline CDR1 reads SEHNR; CDR2 reads FQNEAQ (reference sequence). This CDR3 has 14 amino acids. The CDR3 protein is CASRSGGGTDTQYF. CDR3 bases: TGTGCCAGCAGAAGTGGCGGGGGCACAGATACGCAGTATTTT.

The genes are TRBV7-3 and TRBJ2-1; a possible D gene is TRBD2 (6 bases). Germline V gives CDR1 SGHTA, CDR2 FQGTGA. The CDR3 is 14 residues long. V was cut by 0 bases and J by 5 bases, with 8 bases left in between. CDR3 residues: CASSLTGGNNEQFF. The CDR3 nucleotides are TGTGCCAGCAGCTTAACGGGAGGAAACAATGAGCAGTTCTTC.

The V and J genes are TRBV27 and TRBJ2-1, with 11 bases identical to TRBD2. Germline values: CDR1 MNHEY, CDR2 SMNVEV (reference sequence). CDR3 length: 16 residues. With 11 bases clipped from V and 7 bases from J, the junction kept 16 bases outside the gene matches. This CDR3 is CAVQGFSGGAGNEQFF. The CDR3 region has the DNA TGTGCCGTCCAGGGGTTTAGCGGGGGGGCGGGAAATGAGCAGTTCTTC.

The chain is built from TRBV6-1 and TRBJ2-2, with 7 bases identical to TRBD2. V lost 2 bases to trimming and J lost 10 bases; unmatched junction nucleotides: 7. From germline, CDR1 is MNHNS and CDR2 SASEGT. CDR3 length: 14 amino acids. This chain's CDR3 is CASSEFRREVELFF. The CDR3 DNA reads TGTGCCAGCAGTGAATTCAGACGGGAGGTGGAGCTGTTTTTT.